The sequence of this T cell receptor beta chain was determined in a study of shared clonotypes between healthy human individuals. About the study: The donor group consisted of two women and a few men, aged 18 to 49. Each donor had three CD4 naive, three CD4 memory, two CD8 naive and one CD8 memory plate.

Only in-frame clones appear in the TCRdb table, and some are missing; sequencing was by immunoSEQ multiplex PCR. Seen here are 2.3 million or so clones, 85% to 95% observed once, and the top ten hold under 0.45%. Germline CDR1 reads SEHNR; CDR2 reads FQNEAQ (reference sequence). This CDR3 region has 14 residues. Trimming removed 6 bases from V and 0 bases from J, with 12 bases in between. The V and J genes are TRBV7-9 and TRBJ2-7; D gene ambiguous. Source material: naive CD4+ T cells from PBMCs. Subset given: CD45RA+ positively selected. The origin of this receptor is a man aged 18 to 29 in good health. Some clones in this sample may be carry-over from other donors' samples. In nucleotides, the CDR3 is TGTGCCAGCAGACAAAGCGCTAGCTCCTACGAGCAGTACTTC. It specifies CASRQSASSYEQYF.